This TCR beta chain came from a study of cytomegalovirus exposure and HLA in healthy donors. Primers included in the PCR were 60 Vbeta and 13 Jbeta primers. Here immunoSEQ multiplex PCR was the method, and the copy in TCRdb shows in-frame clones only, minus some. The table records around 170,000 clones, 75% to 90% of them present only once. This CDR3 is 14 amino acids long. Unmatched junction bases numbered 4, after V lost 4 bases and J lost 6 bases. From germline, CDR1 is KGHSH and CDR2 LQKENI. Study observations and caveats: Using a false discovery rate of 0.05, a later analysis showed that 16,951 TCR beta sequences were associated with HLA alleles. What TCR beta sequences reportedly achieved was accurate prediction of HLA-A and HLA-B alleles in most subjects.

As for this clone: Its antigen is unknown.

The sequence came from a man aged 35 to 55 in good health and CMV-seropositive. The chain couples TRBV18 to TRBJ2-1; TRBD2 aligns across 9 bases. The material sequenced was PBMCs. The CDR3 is CASSQRGERNEQFF. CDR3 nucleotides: TGTGCCAGCTCACAGCGGGGGGAACGCAATGAGCAGTTCTTC. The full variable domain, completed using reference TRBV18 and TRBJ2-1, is NAGVMQNPRHLVRRRGQEARLRCSPMKGHSHVYWYRQLPEEGLKFMVYLQKENIIDESGMPKERFSAEFPKEGPSILRIQQVVRGDSAAYFCASSQRGERNEQFFGPGTRLTVL.